This record looks at one T cell receptor beta chain sequence and its context. This sample stems from a study of intratumoral heterogeneity in liver cancer. Germline CDR1 MNHEY, CDR2 SVGAGI. This CDR3 is built from 15 residues. Trimming removed 4 bases from V and 5 bases from J, with 14 bases in between. All patients had early-stage hepatocellular carcinoma and were untreated before surgical resection. Sampled areas showed no macroscopic necrosis or hemorrhage. Some clones are missing from TCRdb's copy, which holds only in-frame ones; the method was immunoSEQ multiplex PCR. This sample has thousands of clones; 68% occur once, and the top ten carry roughly 22%.

J is TRBJ2-2 and V is TRBV6-5; D is perhaps TRBD2 (6 bases). This clonotype originated in a man between 65 and 85 years old with hepatocellular carcinoma. This sample comprised tumor-adjacent normal tissue, obtained before any cancer treatment. The CDR3 reads CASSSPLRGTGELFF. CDR3 DNA: TGTGCCAGCAGTTCACCCCTTCGGGGGACCGGGGAGCTGTTTTTT.